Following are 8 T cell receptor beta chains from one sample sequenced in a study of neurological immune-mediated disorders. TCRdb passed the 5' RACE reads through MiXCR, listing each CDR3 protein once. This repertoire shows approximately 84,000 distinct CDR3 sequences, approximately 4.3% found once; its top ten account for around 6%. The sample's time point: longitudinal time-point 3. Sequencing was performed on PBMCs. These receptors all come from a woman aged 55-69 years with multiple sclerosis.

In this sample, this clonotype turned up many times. CDR3 nucleotides: TGTGCCAGCAGCACGCTAGCTAATGAGCAGTTCTTC. Its protein is CASSTLANEQFF. V and J are TRBV21-1 and TRBJ2-1; the D call in the table, TRBD2, was not verified against the DNA. TRBV21-1 is a recognized pseudogene. This CDR3 has 12 amino acids.

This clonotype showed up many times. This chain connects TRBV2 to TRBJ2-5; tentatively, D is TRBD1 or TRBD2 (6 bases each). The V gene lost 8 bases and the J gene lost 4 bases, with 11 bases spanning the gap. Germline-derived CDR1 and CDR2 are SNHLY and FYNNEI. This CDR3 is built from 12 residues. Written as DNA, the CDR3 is TGTGCCAGCTTTCGGGGGCCAGAGACCCAGTACTTC. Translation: CASFRGPETQYF.

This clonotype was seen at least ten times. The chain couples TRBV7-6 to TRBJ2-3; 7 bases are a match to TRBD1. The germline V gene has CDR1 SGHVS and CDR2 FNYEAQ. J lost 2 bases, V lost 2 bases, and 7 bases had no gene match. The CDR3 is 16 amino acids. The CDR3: CASSLRQGSLTDTQYF. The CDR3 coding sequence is TGTGCCAGCAGCTTACGACAGGGAAGCCTCACAGATACGCAGTATTTT.

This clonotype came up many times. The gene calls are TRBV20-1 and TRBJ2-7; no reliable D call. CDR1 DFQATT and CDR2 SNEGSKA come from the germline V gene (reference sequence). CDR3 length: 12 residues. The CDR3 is CRAKTQTYEQYF. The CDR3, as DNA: TGCAGAGCCAAGACACAGACCTACGAGCAGTACTTC.

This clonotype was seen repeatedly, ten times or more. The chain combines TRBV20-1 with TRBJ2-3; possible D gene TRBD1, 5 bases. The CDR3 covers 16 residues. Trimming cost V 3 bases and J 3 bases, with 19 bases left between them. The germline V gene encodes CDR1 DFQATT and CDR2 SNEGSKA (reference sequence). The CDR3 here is CSASYPTDGQTDTQYF. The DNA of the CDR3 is TGCAGTGCTAGTTACCCGACTGACGGACAAACAGATACGCAGTATTTT.

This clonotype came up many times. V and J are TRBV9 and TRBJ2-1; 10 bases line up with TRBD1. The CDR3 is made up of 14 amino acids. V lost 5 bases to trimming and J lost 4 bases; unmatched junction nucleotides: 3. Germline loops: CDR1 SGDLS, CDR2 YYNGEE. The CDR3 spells CASSKGQGYNEQFF. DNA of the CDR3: TGTGCCAGCAGTAAGGGACAGGGGTACAATGAGCAGTTCTTC.

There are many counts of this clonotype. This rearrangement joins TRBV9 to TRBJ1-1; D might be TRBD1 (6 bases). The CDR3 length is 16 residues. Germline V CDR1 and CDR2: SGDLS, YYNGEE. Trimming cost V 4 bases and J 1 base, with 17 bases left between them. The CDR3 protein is CASSPTPGHWNTEAFF. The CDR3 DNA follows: TGTGCCAGCAGCCCAACACCGGGACATTGGAACACTGAAGCTTTCTTT.

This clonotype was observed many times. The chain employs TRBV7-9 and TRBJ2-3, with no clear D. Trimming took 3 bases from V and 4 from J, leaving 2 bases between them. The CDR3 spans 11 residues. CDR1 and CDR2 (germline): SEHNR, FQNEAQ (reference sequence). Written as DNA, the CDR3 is TGTGCCAGCAGCTTTTCAGATACGCAGTATTTT. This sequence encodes CASSFSDTQYF.